The sequence of this TCR beta chain was determined in a study of Graves' ophthalmopathy and Graves' hyperthyroidism. CDR3 length equals 16 residues. Looked up from germline, CDR1 is SGHTA and CDR2 is FQGNSA. V lost 1 base, J lost 5 bases, and 14 bases lay in between. Amplification of the TCR beta CDR3 regions used RNA transcripts (as template). Amplification began with first-round RT-PCR using HTBI primers, then second-round multiplex PCR was performed. TCRdb called the multiplex PCR reads again in MiXCR, with one record for every CDR3 protein. The data show over 650,000 distinct CDR3 sequences, with roughly 41% seen just once and over 2.5% held by the top ten. Ophthalmopathy donors showed moderate-to-severe activity, CAS ≥3, NOSPECS ≥4 and a duration under 3 months. Orbital computed tomography, thyroid ultrasound, TRAb, serum thyroxine and clinical symptoms formed the basis of diagnosis.

This chain uses TRBV7-2 with TRBJ2-2; possibly TRBD1 or TRBD2 for D (7 bases each). This receptor was identified in an adult man with Graves' ophthalmopathy. Sequencing was performed on peripheral blood. The CDR3 region is CASSLDSQGGTGELFF. The CDR3 DNA sequence: TGTGCCAGCAGCTTAGATAGTCAGGGGGGGACCGGGGAGCTGTTTTTT.